This TCR beta chain was observed in a study of OX40 agonist ivuxolimab in advanced cancers. Regarding the complete study: Ivuxolimab, which targeted the costimulatory receptor OX40 (CD134), was an agonistic, fully human IgG2 monoclonal antibody. Intravenous ivuxolimab was administered to patients every 2 weeks at six dose levels: 0.01, 0.1, 0.3, 1.5, 3 and 10 mg/kg. Of the roughly 52 dose-escalation patients, hepatocellular carcinoma was present in around 20, melanoma in approximately 15, renal cell carcinoma in 9 and head and neck cancer in 9. In the dose-escalation cohort, 70% to 90% of patients were male, and the mean age was 60 years with a range of roughly 20 to 80. Prior anti-PD-1, anti-PD-L1 or anti-CTLA-4 therapy was permitted, and checkpoint inhibitors had been received by approximately 39% of dose-escalation patients. Partial responses were achieved by three dose-escalation patients, of whom one had hepatocellular carcinoma and two had cutaneous melanoma. The purpose of peripheral TCRbeta sequencing was to test whether ivuxolimab changed TCR sequence diversity and led to clonal T-cell expansion. The paper reports the monotherapy dose-escalation portion (N of about 51 patients) of the phase I ivuxolimab trial. The investigation overall reported the following: The antigen specificity of the peripheral T cells that underwent clonal expansion was not determined. In the 0.1-3.0 mg/kg groups, partial responders were among the patients with the lowest normalized peripheral clonal expansion, particularly in CD8+ T cells. Clonal expansion of both CD4+ and CD8+ blood T cells was observed from baseline to week 6 at doses 0.1 to 3.0 mg/kg. After ivuxolimab, more expanded clones were found on average in CD8+ T cells than in CD4+ T cells. Low levels of normalized T-cell clonal expansion were also seen in some patients who did not respond.

Patients with a history of autoimmune disease or receiving systemic immunosuppression were excluded from the trial. Peripheral blood for TCR sequencing was collected from all dose cohorts at baseline, on cycle 4 day 1, and on cycle 7 day 1. The samples were drawn from a first-in-human, open-label, multicenter phase I dose-escalation trial of ivuxolimab. Adults with locally advanced or metastatic melanoma, renal cell carcinoma, hepatocellular carcinoma or head and neck squamous cell carcinoma were enrolled in the trial. Before TCR sequencing, CD4+ T cells and CD8+ T cells from peripheral blood were sorted into separate populations. Genomic DNA was isolated from the sorted cells so that the TCRbeta CDR3 region could be sequenced. The immunoSEQ Assay was used for sequencing of TCRbeta CDR3 regions. The source is immuneACCESS, and TCRdb retained only in-frame sequences with V and J called. Part of the clones is not carried over; for the studies checked, unresolved V genes explain less than half of this, and the remainder is unexplained. The sample records some 8,200 clones, around 86% of which are singletons. The ten largest clones take up approximately 2.1% of the sample.

Spanning cysteine to phenylalanine, the CDR3 consists of 14 amino acids. Only CDR3 DNA remains: 42 bases, in frame from the first base. Based on the germline V gene, the CDR1 and CDR2 sequences are SGDLS and YYNGEE. Trimming accounts for 3 bases at V and 7 bases at J, while the number of junction bases matched to no gene is 5. Concerning this clone: Its antigen has not been determined. No base quality information exists; no much larger clone differs at one position.

This TCR came from an adult with an advanced solid tumor such as melanoma, head and neck, liver or kidney cancer. Sample: CD4+ or CD8+ T cells sorted from blood, taken in a trial of the OX40 agonist ivuxolimab. The rearrangement joined TRBV9 to TRBJ2-7; the central 12 bases match TRBD2. The CDR3 corresponds to CASSAPGLAGEQYF. The DNA reads as follows: TGTGCCAGCAGCGCTCCGGGACTAGCGGGTGAGCAGTACTTC.